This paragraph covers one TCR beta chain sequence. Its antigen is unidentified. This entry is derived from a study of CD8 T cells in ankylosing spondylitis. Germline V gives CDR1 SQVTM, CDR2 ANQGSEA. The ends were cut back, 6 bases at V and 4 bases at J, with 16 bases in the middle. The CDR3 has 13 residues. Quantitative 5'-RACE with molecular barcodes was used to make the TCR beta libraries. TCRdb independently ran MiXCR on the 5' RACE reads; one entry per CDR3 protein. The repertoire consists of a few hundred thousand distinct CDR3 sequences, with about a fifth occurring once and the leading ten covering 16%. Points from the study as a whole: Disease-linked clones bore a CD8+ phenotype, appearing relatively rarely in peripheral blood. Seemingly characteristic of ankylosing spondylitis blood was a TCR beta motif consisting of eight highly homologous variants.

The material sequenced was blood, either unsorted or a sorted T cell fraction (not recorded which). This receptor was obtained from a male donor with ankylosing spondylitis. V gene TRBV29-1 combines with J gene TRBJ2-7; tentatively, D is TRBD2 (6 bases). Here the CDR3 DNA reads TGCAGCGTCGCTCGGAGCGGGTCATACGAGCAGTACTTC. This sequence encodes CSVARSGSYEQYF.